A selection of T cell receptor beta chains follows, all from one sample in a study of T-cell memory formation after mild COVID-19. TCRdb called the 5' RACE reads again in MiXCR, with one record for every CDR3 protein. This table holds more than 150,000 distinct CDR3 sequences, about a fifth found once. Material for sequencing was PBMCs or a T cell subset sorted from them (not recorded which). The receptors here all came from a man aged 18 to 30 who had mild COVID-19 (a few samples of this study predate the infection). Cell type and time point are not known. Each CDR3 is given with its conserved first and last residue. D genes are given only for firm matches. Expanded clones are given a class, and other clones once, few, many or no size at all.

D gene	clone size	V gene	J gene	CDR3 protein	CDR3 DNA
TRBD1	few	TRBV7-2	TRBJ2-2	CASSLAGQGSGELFF	TGTGCCAGCAGCTTAGCGGGACAGGGATCCGGGGAGCTGTTTTTT
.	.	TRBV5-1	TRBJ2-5	CASSFDSPQETQYF	TGCGCCAGCAGCTTCGACAGTCCACAAGAGACCCAGTACTTC
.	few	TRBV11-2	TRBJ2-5	CASRRVGETQYF	TGTGCCAGCAGGAGGGTCGGGGAGACCCAGTACTTC
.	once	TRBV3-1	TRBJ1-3	CASSLGPPGNTIYF	TGTGCCAGCAGCCTAGGCCCTCCGGGAAACACCATATATTTT
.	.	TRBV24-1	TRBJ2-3	CATSDPRQSTDTQYF	TGTGCCACCAGTGACCCGCGACAGAGCACAGATACGCAGTATTTT
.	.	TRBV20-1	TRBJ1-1	CSAVTGVNTEAFF	TGCAGTGCCGTGACGGGGGTGAACACTGAAGCTTTCTTT
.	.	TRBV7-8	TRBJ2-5	CASSFVWGDQETQYF	TGTGCCAGCAGCTTCGTGTGGGGAGACCAAGAGACCCAGTACTTC
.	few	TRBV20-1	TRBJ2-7	CSVLKIGVSYEQYF	TGCAGTGTCCTAAAAATTGGGGTTTCCTACGAGCAGTACTTC
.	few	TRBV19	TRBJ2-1	CASTTPNSYNEQFF	TGTGCCAGTACCACTCCAAACTCCTACAATGAGCAGTTCTTC
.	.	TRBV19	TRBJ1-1	CASRRPGWTEAFF	TGTGCCAGTAGGCGGCCCGGGTGGACTGAAGCTTTCTTT
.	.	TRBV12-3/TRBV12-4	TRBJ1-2	CASSTTGSNYGYTF	TGTGCCAGCAGCACGACAGGATCTAACTATGGCTACACCTTC
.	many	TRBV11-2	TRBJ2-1	CASSKTNEQFF	TGTGCCAGCAGCAAAACCAATGAGCAGTTCTTC
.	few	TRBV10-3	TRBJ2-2	CAIRAGPNTGELFF	TGTGCCATCAGGGCAGGGCCGAACACCGGGGAGCTGTTTTTT
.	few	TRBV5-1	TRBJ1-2	CASSFLGEFPNYGYTF	TGCGCCAGCAGCTTTCTGGGGGAATTCCCTAACTATGGCTACACCTTC
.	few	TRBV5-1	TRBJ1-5	CASSLGTSNQPQHF	TGCGCCAGCAGCTTGGGGACAAGCAATCAGCCCCAGCATTTT
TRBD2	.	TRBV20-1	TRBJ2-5	CSANSGGVQETQYF	TGCAGTGCCAATAGCGGGGGAGTACAAGAGACCCAGTACTTC
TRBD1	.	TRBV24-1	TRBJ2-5	CATSGDRGKETQYF	TGTGCCACCAGTGGAGACAGGGGCAAAGAGACCCAGTACTTC
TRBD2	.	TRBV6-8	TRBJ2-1	CASSYFRTRIFFGEQFF	TGTGCCAGCAGTTACTTCCGGACTAGGATTTTTTTTGGTGAGCAGTTCTTC
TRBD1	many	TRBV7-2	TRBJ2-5	CASSGQGQETQYF	TGTGCCAGCAGCGGACAGGGGCAAGAGACCCAGTACTTC
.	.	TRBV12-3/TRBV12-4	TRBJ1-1	CASSPGVSNTEAFF	TGTGCCAGCAGTCCGGGGGTCTCGAACACTGAAGCTTTCTTT
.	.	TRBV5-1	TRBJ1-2	CASRVEGNYGYTF	TGCGCCAGCAGGGTGGAGGGGAACTATGGCTACACCTTC
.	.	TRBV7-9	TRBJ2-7	CASSPVGSSEQYF	TGTGCCAGCAGCCCCGTGGGGTCGAGCGAGCAGTACTTC
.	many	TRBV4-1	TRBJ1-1	CASSRRDTEAFF	TGCGCCAGCAGCCGCCGGGACACTGAAGCTTTCTTT
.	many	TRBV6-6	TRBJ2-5	CASTSGGGVETQYF	TGTGCCAGCACCTCGGGGGGCGGGGTGGAGACCCAGTACTTC
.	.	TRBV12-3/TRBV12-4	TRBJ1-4	CASSLNEKLFF	TGTGCCAGCAGTCTAAATGAAAAACTGTTTTTT
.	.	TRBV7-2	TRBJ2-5	CASSLPGGKTQYF	TGTGCCAGCAGCTTACCAGGGGGGAAGACCCAGTACTTC